This TCR beta chain was documented in a study of shared clonotypes between healthy human individuals (dated by TCRdb to 2018 to 2020). Some background on the complete study: A few men and a couple of women, aged 18 to 49 years, made up the cohort. To increase sequencing depth and limit assay-specific biases, TCR repertoire library preparation and sequencing were carried out by different laboratories using diverse techniques. Per donor, three plates each were used for CD4 naive and CD4 memory, two for CD8 naive, and one for CD8 memory. Per donor, leukapheresis produced somewhere between about 0.9 and 9.5 billion PBMCs. Blood TCR repertoires of roughly five healthy adults were deeply sequenced to estimate repertoire size and the extent of clonotype sharing between individuals.

CD8 naive samples consisted of CD45RO-negative cells that were positively selected for CCR7, yielding a CD45RA+CCR7+ population without TemRA cells. The donors were healthy, HIV-negative adults with no recently reported acute infections or vaccinations. Only Caucasian adults living in Nashville, Tennessee, USA were represented among the donors. After blood collection by leukapheresis, PBMCs were isolated using Ficoll-Histopaque density gradient centrifugation and then cryopreserved in the vapor phase of liquid nitrogen. Purity and quantity of every magnetically sorted T cell population were checked by analytical flow cytometry. Genomic DNA was isolated from each sorted fraction and quantified by UV absorbance on a Nanodrop 2000c. The CDR3 measures 16 amino acids from cysteine to phenylalanine. Only the CDR3 DNA stays, 48 bases, in frame from base 1. Deletion took 8 bases off V and 4 bases off J, with a span of 24 bases between the germline ends. CDR1 and CDR2 (MNHEY, SMNVEV) derive from the germline V gene (reference sequence).

Notes on this clone: The antigen it recognizes is unknown. Per-base qualities were not stored, and no clone one base away is much larger.

The research as a whole found: Even with the large sequencing depth, rarefaction of the sorted-subset datasets indicated that sequencing was incomplete. Across four donors, roughly 5.4% of naive CD4, 3.5% of naive CD8, about 2.3% of memory CD4, and around 0.4% of memory CD8 clonotypes were shared. Naive subsets generally had larger estimated clonotype richness than memory subsets did. The small number of donors limited the genetic and exposure-history diversity represented. Sampling was restricted to blood, and TCR repertoires in tissues likely differ from the TCR repertoires found in blood. Pairwise subsampling led to the expectation that sequencing depth would affect the degree of clonotype sharing among donors. Compared with non-shared clonotypes, the clonotypes found in all four sorted-subset donors had higher generation probabilities.

TCR CDR3 regions were amplified from genomic DNA by multiplex PCR using the deep immunoSEQ assay. Extracted genomic DNA from each cell subset was spread evenly across all wells of several immunoSEQ 96-well plates, with each plate serving as a replicate. For sorted subsets, each replicate PCR was loaded with roughly 200 ng genomic DNA, equivalent to 30,000 to 35,000 T cell genomes. Purified libraries were measured with a Qubit 3.0 fluorometer, size-checked on a Bioanalyzer 2100, and measured again with the KAPA Library Quantification kit. Every immunoSEQ 96-well plate was sequenced on a dedicated single-read 150-cycle Illumina NextSeq 550 flow cell. The original methods were these. Because the immunoSEQ output held only junctional sequences and lacked quality scores, the filtering could not match the filtering applied to full-length reads. Sequences were annotated with PyIR, a Python wrapper for IgBLAST v1.9, using IMGT germline references to assign V/J genes and CDR3. Any read was removed if the V/J assignment was weak (E-value above 1e-6), the CDR3 was missing, or the read contained stop codons, out-of-frame junctions, or ambiguous translated residues. A V3J clonotype was defined by an identical inferred V gene, J gene, and CDR3 amino acid sequence. To compute the percentage overlap between repertoires, the number of shared unique clonotypes was divided by the size of the smaller repertoire. Richness of each repertoire was evaluated using RTK rarefaction, the Chao1 estimator, and Recon v2.1 estimates of unobserved clonotypes. Generation probabilities for all TCRbeta clonotypes obtained by the gDNA method from four donors were computed using OLGA. This immuneACCESS table, as held by TCRdb, lists in-frame sequences with V and J called but not all clones. Of the missing ones, under half trace to an unresolved V gene in checked studies; the others have no known cause. The DNA was the basis for D and trimming; V, J and clone size are from that table. Within this sample are around 2.1 million clones, with 90% to 95% of them counted one time only. The top ten clonotypes cover 1.5% to 2% of the sample.

The receptor was derived from a man in his late teens or twenties in good health. Some clones in this sample may be carry-over from other donors' samples. The rearranged segments are TRBV27 and TRBJ2-7; TRBD2 might be the D gene, on 6 matching bases. The source material was naive CD8+ T cells from PBMCs. This specimen's cell subset or site label, per the study, means: CD45RA+CCR7+. The CDR3 region reads CASRGWSKLQLYEQYF. The nucleotides read TGTGCCAGCCGGGGGTGGAGCAAGTTACAATTATACGAGCAGTACTTC.